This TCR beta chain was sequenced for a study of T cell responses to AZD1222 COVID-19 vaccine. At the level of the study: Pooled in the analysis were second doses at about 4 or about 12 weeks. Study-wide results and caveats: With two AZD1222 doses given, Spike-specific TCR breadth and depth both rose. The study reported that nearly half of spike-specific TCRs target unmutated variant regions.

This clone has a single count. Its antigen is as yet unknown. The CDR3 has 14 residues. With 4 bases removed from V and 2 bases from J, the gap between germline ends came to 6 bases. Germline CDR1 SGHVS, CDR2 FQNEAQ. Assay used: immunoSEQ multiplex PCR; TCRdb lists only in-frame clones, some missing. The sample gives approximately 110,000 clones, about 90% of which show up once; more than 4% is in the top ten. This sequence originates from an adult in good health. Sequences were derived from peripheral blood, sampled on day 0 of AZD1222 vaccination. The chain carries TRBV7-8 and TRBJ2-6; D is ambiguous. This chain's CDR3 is CASSYLAGANVLTF. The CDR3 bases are TGTGCCAGCAGCTACCTGGCTGGGGCCAACGTCCTGACTTTC.